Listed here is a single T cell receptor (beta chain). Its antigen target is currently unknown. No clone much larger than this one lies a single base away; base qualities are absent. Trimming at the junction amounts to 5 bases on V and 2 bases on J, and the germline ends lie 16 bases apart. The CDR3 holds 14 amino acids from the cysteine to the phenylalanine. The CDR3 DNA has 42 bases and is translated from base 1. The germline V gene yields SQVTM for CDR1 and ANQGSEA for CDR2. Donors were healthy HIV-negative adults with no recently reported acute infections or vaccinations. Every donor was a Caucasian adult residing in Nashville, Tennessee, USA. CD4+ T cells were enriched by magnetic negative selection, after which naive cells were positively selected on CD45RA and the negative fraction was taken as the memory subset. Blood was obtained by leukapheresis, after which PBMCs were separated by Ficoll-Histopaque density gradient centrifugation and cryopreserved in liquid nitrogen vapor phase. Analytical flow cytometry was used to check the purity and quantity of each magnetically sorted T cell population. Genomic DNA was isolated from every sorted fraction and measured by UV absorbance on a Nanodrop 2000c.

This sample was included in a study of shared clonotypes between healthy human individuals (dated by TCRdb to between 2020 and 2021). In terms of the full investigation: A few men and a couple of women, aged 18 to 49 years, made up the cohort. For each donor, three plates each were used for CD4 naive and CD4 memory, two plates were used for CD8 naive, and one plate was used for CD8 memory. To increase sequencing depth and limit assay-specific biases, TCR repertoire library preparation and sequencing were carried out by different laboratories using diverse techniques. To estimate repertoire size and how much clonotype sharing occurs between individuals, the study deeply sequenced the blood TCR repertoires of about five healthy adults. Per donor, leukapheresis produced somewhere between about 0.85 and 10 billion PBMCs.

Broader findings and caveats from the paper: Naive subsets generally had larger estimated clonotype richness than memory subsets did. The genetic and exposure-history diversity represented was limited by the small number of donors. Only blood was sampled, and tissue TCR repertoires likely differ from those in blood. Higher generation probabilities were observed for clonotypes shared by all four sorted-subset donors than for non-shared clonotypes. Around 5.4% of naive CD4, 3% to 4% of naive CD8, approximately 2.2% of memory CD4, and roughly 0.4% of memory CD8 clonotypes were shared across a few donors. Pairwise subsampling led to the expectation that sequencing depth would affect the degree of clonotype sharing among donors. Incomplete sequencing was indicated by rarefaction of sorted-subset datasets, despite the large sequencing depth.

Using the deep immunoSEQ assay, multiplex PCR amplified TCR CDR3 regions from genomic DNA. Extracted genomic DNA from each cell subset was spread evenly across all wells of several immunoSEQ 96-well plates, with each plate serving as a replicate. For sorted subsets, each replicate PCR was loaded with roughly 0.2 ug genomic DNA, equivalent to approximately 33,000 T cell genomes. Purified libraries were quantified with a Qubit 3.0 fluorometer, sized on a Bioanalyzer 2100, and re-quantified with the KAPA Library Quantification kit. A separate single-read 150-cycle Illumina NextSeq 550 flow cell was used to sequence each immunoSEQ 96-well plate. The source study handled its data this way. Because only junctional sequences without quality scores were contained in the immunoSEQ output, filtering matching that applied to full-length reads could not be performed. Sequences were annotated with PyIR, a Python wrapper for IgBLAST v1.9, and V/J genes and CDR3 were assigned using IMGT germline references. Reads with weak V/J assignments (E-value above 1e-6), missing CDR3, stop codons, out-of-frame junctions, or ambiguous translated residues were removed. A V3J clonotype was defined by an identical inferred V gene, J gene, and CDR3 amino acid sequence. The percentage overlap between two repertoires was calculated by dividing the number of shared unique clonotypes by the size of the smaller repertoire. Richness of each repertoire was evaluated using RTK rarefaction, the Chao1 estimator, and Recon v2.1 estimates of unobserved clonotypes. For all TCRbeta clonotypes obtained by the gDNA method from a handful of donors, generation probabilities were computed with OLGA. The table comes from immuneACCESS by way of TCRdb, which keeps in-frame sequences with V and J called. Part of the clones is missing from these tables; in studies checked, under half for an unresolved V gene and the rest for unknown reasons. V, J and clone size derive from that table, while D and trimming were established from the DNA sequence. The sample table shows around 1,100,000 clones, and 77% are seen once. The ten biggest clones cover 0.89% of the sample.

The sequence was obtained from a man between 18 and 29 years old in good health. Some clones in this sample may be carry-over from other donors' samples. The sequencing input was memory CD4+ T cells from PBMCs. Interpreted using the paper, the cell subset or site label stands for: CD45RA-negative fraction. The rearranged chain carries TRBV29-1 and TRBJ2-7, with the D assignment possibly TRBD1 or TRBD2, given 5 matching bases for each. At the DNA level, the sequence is TGCAGCGTTAGTAGGGGACGGCAAGCCTACGAGCAGTACTTC. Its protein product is CSVSRGRQAYEQYF.